This TCR beta chain comes out of a study of blood T cell repertoires in COVID-19 (dated by TCRdb to about 2020). Broadly, across the study: The collaborator samples originated in the United States, Italy and Spain and spanned the acute and convalescent phases of COVID-19. The material from the prospective study consisted of cDNA or gDNA derived from T cells, B-cell-depleted T cells, or PBMCs. Subjects who had been exposed to COVID-19, were actively infected with it, or had recovered from it provided the deeply sampled blood TCRbeta repertoires that made up the dataset. The repertoires were made available in a free public database intended to serve as a resource for research on the immune response to SARS-CoV-2. Samples came from the ongoing ImmuneRACE study (first 160 participants) plus 1,254 subjects from 6 global collaborators. A de-identified subject ID, COVID-19 status, age in years and sex were almost always included in the sample metadata. Where HLA class I and class II types were available, the types were taken from metadata supplied by the sample provider, not from assay-based typing. Study-level results and caveats: Clinical and demographic metadata were provided uncurated, with the amount varying by source and participant.

TCRbeta CDR3 regions were amplified from genomic DNA by means of the immunoSEQ Assay, a bias-controlled multiplex PCR. In the authors' own workflow: The number of nucleated cells in each sample was estimated from the amplification of reference gene primers within the assay. To quantify the absolute abundance of each unique TCRbeta CDR3 rearrangement, sequence reads were collapsed and filtered. For each sample, productive Simpson clonality was calculated by taking the square root of Simpson's diversity index across productive rearrangements. TCRdb stores this immuneACCESS table with in-frame sequences only. Part of the clones is absent; in the studies checked, under half of the shortfall reflects unresolved V genes, and no reason is known for the rest. V and J calls and clone size are copied from that table; D and trimming were computed from the DNA. Here the sample has about 97,000 clones; 88% occur a single time. Around 2.1% of the sample rests with the top ten.

This clone is a singleton in its sample. Its cognate antigen has yet to be identified. Per-base quality was not reported, and no clone a single base away is much larger than it. In Seattle, one collaborating source enrolled patients while the infection was active and tracked those patients longitudinally over the course of disease. The collaborating institutions used their own protocols to collect whole blood in K2EDTA tubes. For TCRbeta analysis, collaborators shipped samples as frozen whole blood, isolated PBMCs, or DNA extracted from either of those sample types. V gives up 5 bases and J gives up 3 bases, and the segment between their germline ends measures 17 bases. Inclusive of the bounding cysteine and phenylalanine, the CDR3 is 17 residues long. Solely the CDR3 DNA is kept, with 51 bases framed from the first base. Via the germline V gene (reference sequence), CDR1 is LNHDA and CDR2 SQIVND.

Sequenced sample: peripheral blood. Recombination connected TRBV19 to TRBJ1-6; a tentative D call is TRBD1 (5 bases match). The TCR originated in a man aged 45-65 years with COVID-19, enrolled during active disease. CDR3 loop: CASSYSRQPNYNSPLHF. The DNA sequence is TGTGCCAGTAGTTATTCCAGACAGCCTAACTATAATTCACCCCTCCACTTT.